The clone carrying this T cell receptor (beta chain) appeared once. This entry belongs to a study of control samples from healthy donors and cancer patients. Trimming cost V 0 bases and J 4 bases; bases outside gene matches: 5. Germline V gene data show CDR1 as PRHDT and CDR2 as FYEKMQ (reference sequence). This CDR3 contains 15 residues. Clones were sequenced by immunoSEQ multiplex PCR, and TCRdb holds only the in-frame ones, with some missing. The sample has 350,000 to 450,000 clones, over 75% seen once. The TCR was taken from a man aged 35 to 55 with head and neck cancer. The J gene is TRBJ2-7, the V gene TRBV13, with 8 bases aligning to TRBD1. The sample comprised PBMCs. The CDR3 DNA reads as TGTGCCAGCAGCTTAGGCGACAGGGGTGGATACGAGCAGTACTTC. Protein product: CASSLGDRGGYEQYF.